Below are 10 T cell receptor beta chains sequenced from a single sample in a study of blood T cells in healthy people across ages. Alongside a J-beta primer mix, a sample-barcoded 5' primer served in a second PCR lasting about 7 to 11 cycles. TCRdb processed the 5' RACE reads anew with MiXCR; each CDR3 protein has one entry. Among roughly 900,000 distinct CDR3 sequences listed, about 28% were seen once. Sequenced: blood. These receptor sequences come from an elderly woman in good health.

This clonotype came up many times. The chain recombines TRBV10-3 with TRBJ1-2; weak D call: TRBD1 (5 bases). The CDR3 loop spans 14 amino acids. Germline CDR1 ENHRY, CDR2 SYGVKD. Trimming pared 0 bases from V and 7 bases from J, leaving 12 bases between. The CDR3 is CAISESTRGSGYTF. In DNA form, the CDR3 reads TGTGCCATCAGTGAGTCGACTCGGGGCTCTGGCTACACCTTC.

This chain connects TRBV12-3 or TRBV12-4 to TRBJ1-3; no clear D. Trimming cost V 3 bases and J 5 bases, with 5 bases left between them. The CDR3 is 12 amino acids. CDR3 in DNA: TGTGCCAGCAGTTTTAATCGAAACACCATATATTTT. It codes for CASSFNRNTIYF.

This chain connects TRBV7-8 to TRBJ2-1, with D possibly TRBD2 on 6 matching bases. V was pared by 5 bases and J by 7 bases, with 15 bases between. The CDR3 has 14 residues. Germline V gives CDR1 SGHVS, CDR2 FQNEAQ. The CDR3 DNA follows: TGTGCCAGCAGCCGGACTACCCTAGGAAATGAGCAGTTCTTC. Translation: CASSRTTLGNEQFF.

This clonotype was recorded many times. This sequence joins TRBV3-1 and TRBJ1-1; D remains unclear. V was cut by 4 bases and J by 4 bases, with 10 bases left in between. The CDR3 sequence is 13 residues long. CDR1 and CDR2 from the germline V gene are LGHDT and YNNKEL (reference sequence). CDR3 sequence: CASSLGSVTEAFF. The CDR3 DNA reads TGTGCCAGCAGCCTCGGTAGTGTCACTGAAGCTTTCTTT.

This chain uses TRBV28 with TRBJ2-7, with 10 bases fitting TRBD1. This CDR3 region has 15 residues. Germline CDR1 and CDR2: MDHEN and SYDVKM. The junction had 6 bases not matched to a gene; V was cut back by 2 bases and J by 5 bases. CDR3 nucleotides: TGTGCCAGCAGTTTAAGGGGGACAGGGGTGCACGAGCAGTACTTC. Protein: CASSLRGTGVHEQYF.

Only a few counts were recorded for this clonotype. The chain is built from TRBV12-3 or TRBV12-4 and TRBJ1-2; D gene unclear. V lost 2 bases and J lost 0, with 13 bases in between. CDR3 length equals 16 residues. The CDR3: CASSLPQPQANYGYTF. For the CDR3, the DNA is TGTGCCAGCAGTTTACCCCAACCGCAAGCTAACTATGGCTACACCTTC.

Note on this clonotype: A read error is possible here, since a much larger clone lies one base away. The CDR3 sequence is CAGRDRGRGSYNEQFF. CDR3 sequence (DNA): TGTGCCGGCAGAGACAGGGGGCGCGGGTCCTACAATGAGCAGTTCTTC. The V gene is TRBV6-2 or TRBV6-3, the J gene TRBJ2-1; 10 positions agree with TRBD1. This CDR3 comprises 16 residues. The germline gives CDR1 MNHEY, CDR2 SVGEGT.

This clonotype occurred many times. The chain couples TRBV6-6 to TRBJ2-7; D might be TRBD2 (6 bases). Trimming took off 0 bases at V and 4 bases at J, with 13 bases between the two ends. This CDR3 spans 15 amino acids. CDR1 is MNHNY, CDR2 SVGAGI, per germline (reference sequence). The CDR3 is CASSYSSGVQYEQYF. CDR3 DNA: TGTGCCAGCAGTTACTCCTCGGGGGTTCAATACGAGCAGTACTTC.

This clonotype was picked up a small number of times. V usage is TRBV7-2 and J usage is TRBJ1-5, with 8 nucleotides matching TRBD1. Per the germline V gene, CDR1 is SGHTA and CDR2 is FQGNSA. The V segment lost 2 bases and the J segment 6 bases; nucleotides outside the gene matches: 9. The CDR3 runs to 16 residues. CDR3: CASSLTGTGLGQPQHF. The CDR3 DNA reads TGTGCCAGCAGCTTAACAGGGACAGGTTTAGGTCAGCCCCAGCATTTT.

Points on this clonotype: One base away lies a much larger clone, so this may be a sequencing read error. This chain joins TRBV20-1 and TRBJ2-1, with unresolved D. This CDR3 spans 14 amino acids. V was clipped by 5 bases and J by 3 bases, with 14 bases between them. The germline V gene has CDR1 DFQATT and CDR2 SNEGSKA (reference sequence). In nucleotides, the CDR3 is TGCAGTGCTCGTCTTCCAGGCAACTACAATGAGCAGTTCTTC. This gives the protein CSARLPGNYNEQFF.